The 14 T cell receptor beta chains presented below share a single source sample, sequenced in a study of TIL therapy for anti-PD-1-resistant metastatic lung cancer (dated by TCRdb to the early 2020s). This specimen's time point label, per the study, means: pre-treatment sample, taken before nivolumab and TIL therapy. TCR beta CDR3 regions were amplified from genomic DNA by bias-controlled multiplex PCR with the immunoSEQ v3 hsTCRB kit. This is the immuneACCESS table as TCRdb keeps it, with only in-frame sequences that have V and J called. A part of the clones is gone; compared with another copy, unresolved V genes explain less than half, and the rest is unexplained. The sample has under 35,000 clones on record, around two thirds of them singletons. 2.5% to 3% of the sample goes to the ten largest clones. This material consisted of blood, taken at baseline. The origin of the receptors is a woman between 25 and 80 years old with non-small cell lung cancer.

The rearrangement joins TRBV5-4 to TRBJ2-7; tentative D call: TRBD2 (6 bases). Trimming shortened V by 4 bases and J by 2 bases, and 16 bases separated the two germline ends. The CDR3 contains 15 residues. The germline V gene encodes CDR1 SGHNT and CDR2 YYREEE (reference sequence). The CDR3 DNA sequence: TGTGCCAGCAGCCTCGGGACTTTATCCACCTACGAGCAGTACTTC. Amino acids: CASSLGTLSTYEQYF.

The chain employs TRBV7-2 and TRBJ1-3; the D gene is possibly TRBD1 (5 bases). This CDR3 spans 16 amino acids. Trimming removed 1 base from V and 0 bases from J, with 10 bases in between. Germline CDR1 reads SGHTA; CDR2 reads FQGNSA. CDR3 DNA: TGTGCCAGCAGCTTAGTCGGGGCCCTCTCTGGAAACACCATATATTTT. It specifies CASSLVGALSGNTIYF.

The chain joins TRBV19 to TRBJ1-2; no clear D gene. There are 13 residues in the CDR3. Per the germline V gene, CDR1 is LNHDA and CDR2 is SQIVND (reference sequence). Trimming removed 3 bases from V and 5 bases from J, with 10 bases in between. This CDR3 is CASSIRGEYGYTF. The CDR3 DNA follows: TGTGCCAGTAGTATCAGAGGCGAATATGGCTACACCTTC.

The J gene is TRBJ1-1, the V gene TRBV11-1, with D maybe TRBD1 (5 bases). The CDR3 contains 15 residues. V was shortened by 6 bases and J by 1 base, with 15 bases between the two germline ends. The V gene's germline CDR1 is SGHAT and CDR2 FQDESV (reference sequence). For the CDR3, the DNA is TGTGCCAGCAGGGCCTGGGGCTCATCGAACACTGAAGCTTTCTTT. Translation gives CASRAWGSSNTEAFF.

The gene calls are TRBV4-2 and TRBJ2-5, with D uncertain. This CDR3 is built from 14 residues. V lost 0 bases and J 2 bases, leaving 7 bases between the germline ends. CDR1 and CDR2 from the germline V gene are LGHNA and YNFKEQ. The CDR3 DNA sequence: TGTGCCAGCAGCCAAGATGCCAGACAAGAGACCCAGTACTTC. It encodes CASSQDARQETQYF.

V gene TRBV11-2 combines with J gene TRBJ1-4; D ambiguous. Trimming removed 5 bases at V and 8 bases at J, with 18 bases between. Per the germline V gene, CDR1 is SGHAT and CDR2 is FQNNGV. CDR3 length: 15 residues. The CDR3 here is CASSGSLSRTEKLFF. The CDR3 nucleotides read TGTGCCAGCAGCGGTTCGTTGTCCAGAACGGAAAAACTGTTTTTT.

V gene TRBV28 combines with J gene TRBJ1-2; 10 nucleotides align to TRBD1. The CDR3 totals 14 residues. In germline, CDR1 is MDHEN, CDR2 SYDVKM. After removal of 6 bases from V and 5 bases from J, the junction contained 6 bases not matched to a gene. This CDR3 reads CASSFGGQGYGYTF. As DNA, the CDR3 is TGTGCCAGCAGCTTTGGGGGACAGGGGTATGGCTACACCTTC.

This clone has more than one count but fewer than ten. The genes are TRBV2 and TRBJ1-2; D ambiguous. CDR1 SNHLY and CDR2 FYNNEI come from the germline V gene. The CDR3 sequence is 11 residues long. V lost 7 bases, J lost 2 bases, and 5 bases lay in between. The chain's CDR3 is CASNNNYGYTF. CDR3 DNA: TGTGCCAGCAATAACAACTATGGCTACACCTTC.

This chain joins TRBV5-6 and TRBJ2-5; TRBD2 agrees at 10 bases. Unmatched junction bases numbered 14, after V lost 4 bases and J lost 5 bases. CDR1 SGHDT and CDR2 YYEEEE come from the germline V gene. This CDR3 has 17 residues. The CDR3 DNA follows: TGTGCCAGCAGCCCAGTAGGCCTAGCGGGAGTCGGCGAGACCCAGTACTTC. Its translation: CASSPVGLAGVGETQYF.

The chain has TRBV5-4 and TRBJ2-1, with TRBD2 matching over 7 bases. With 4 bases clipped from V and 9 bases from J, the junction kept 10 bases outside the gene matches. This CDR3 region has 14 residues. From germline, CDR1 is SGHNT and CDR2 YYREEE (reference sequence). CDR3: CASSMREPASEQFF. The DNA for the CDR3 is TGTGCCAGCAGCATGCGGGAGCCGGCTAGTGAGCAGTTCTTC. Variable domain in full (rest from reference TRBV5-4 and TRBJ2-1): ETGVTQSPTHLIKTRGQQVTLRCSSQSGHNTVSWYQQALGQGPQFIFQYYREEENGRGNFPPRFSGLQFPNYSSELNVNALELDDSALYLCASSMREPASEQFFGPGTRLTVL.

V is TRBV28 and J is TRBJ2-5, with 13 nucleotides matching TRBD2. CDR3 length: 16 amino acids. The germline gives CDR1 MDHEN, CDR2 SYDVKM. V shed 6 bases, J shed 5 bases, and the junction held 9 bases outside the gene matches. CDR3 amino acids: CASSPIGLAGAETQYF. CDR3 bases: TGTGCCAGCAGCCCAATCGGACTAGCGGGAGCGGAGACCCAGTACTTC.

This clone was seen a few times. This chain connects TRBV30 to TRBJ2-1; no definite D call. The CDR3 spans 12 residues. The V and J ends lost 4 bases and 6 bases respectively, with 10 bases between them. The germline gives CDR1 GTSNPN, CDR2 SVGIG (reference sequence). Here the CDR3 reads CAWISGVNEQFF. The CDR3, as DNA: TGTGCCTGGATCTCTGGGGTCAATGAGCAGTTCTTC.

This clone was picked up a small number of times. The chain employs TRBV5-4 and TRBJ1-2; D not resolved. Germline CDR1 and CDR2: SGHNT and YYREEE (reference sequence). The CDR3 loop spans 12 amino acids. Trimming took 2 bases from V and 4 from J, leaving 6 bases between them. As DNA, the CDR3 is TGTGCCAGCAGCTTAGAGGGCTATGGCTACACCTTC. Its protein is CASSLEGYGYTF.

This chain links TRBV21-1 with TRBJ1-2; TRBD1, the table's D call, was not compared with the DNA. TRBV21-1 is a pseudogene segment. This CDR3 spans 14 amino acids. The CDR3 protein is CASSKEGAPYGYTF. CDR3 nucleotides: TGTGCCAGCAGCAAAGAGGGGGCCCCCTATGGCTACACCTTC.